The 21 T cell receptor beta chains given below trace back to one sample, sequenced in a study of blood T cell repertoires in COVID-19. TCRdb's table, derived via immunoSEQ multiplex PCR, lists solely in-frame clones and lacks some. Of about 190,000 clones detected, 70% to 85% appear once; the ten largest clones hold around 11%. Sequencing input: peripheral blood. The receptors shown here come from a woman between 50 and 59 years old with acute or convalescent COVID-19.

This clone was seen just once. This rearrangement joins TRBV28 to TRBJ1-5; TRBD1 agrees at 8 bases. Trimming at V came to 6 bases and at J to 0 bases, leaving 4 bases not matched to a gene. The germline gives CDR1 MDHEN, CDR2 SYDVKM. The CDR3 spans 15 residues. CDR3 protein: CASSVTGDSNQPQHF. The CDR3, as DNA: TGTGCCAGCAGCGTGACAGGGGATAGCAATCAGCCCCAGCATTTT.

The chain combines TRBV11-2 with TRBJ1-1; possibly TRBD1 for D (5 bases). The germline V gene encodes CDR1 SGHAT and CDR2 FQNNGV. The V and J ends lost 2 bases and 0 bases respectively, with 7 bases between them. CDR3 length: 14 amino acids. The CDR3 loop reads CASSLTGVNTEAFF. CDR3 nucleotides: TGTGCCAGCAGCTTAACAGGTGTGAACACTGAAGCTTTCTTT.

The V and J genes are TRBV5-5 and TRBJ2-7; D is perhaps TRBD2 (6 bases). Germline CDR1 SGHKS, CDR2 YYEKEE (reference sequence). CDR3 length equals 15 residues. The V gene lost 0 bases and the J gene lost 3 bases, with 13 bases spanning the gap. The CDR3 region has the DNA TGTGCCAGCAGCTTGGAGGAGGGATGGTACTACGAGCAGTACTTC. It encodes CASSLEEGWYYEQYF.

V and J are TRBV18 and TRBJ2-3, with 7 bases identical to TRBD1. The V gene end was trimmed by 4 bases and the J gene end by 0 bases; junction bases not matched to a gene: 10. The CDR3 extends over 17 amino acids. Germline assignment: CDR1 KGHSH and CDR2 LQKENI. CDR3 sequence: CASSRGTAGSSTDTQYF. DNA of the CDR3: TGTGCCAGCTCACGGGGGACAGCCGGTTCTAGCACAGATACGCAGTATTTT.

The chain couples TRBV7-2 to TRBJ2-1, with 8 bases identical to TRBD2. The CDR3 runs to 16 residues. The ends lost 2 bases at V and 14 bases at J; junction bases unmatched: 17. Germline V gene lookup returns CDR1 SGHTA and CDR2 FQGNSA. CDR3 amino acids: CASSLRGSGLVGGEFF. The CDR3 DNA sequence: TGTGCCAGCAGCTTACGCGGCTCGGGACTAGTGGGAGGGGAGTTCTTC.

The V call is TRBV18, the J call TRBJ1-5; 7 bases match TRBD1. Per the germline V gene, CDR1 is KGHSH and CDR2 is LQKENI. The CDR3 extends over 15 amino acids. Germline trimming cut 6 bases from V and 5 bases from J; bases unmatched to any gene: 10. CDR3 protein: CASSPGTGEYQPQHF. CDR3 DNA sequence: TGTGCCAGCTCCCCGGGTACAGGGGAATATCAGCCCCAGCATTTT.

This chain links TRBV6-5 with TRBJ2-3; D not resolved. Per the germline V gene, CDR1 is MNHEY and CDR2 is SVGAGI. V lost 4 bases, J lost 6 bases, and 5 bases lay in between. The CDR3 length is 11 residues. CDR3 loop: CASSWADTQYF. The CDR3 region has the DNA TGTGCCAGCAGTTGGGCGGATACGCAGTATTTT.

The CDR3 DNA reads as TGTGCCAGCAGCGTATGGGGGACAGGGGAAGGTGAGCAGTTCTTC. It encodes CASSVWGTGEGEQFF. The rearrangement uses TRBV9 and TRBJ2-1, with 10 positions matching TRBD1. Germline V CDR1 and CDR2: SGDLS, YYNGEE. V dropped 1 base and J dropped 9; count of bases not matched to a gene: 7. This CDR3 is built from 15 residues.

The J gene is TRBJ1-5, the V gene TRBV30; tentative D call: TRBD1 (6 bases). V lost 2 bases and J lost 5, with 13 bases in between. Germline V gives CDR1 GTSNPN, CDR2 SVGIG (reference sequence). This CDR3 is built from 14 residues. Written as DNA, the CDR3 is TGTGCCTGGAGTCCGACAGGCCCAGATCAGCCCCAGCATTTT. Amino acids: CAWSPTGPDQPQHF. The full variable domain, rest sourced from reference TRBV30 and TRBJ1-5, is SQTIHQWPATLVQPVGSPLSLECTVEGTSNPNLYWYRQAAGRGLQLLFYSVGIGQISSEVPQNLSASRPQDRQFILSSKKLLLSDSGFYLCAWSPTGPDQPQHFGDGTRLSIL.

The CDR3 loop is CASSWTVLSGNTIYF. The CDR3 DNA follows: TGTGCCAGCTCTTGGACAGTTCTCTCTGGAAACACCATATATTTT. The chain has TRBV28 and TRBJ1-3; tentatively, D is TRBD1 (6 bases). The germline V gene encodes CDR1 MDHEN and CDR2 SYDVKM. Between the trimmed V and J ends, which lost 8 bases and 0 bases, there was a span of 14 bases. CDR3 length equals 15 residues.

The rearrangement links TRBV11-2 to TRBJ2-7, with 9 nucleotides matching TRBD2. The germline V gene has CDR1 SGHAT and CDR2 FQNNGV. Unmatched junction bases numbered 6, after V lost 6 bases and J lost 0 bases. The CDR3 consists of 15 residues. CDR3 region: CASSRLAGFSYEQYF. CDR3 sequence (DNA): TGTGCCAGCAGTCGGCTAGCGGGGTTCTCCTACGAGCAGTACTTC. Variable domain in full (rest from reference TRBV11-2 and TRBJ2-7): EAGVAQSPRYKIIEKRQSVAFWCNPISGHATLYWYQQILGQGPKLLIQFQNNGVVDDSQLPKDRFSAERLKGVDSTLKIQPAKLEDSAVYLCASSRLAGFSYEQYFGPGTRLTVT.

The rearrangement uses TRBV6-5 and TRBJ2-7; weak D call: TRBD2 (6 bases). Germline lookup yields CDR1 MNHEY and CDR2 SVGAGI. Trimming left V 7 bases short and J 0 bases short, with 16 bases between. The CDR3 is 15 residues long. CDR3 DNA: TGTGCCAGCAATAGAGGGACTCACAGCTCCTACGAGCAGTACTTC. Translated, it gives CASNRGTHSSYEQYF.

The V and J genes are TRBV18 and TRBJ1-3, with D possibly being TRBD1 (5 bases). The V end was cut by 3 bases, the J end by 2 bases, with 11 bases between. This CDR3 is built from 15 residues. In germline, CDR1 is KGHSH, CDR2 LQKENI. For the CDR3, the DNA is TGTGCCAGCTCACCCTTCAGGGAAGCTGGAAACACCATATATTTT. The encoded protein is CASSPFREAGNTIYF.

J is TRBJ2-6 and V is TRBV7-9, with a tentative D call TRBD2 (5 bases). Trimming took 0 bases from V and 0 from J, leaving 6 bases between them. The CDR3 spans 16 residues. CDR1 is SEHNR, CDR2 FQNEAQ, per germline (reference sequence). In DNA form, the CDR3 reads TGTGCCAGCAGCTTAGCGAGGGACTCTGGGGCCAACGTCCTGACTTTC. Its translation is CASSLARDSGANVLTF.

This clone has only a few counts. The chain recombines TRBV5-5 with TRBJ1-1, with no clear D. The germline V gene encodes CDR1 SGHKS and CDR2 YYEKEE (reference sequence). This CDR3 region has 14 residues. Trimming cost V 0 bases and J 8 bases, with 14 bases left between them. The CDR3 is CASSLESALREAFF. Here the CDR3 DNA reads TGTGCCAGCAGCTTGGAGTCAGCTTTGCGGGAAGCTTTCTTT.

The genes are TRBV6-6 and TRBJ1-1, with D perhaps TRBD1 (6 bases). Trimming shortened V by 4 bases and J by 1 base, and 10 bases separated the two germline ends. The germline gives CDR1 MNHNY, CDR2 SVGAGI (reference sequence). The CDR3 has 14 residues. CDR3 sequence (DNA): TGTGCCAGCAGTTCGACAGGTCGGAACACTGAAGCTTTCTTT. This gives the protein CASSSTGRNTEAFF.

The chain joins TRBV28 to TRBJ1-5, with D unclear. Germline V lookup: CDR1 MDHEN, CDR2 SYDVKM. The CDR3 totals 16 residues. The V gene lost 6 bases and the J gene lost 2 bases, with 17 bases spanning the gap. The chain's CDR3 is CASSPSSGDGNQPQHF. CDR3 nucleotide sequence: TGTGCCAGCAGCCCATCGTCAGGTGATGGCAATCAGCCCCAGCATTTT.

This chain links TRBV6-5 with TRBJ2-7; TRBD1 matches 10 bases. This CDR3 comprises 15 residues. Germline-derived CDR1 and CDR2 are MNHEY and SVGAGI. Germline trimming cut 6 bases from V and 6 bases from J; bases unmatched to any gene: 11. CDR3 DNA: TGTGCCAGCAGCGGAGGGACAGGGGCTGGGGTCGAGCAGTACTTC. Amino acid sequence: CASSGGTGAGVEQYF.

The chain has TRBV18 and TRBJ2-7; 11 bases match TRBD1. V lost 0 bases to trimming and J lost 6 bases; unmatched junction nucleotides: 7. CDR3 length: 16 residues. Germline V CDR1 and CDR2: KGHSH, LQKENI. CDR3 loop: CASSPPGTGGLSEQYF. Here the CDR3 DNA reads TGTGCCAGCTCACCACCCGGGACAGGGGGACTCTCCGAGCAGTACTTC.

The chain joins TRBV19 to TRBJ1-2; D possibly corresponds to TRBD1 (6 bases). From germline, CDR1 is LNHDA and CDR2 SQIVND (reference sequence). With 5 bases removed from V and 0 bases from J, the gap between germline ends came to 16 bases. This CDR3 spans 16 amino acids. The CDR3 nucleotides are TGTGCCAGTAGTCCCCACCAGGGGTACCCTAACTATGGCTACACCTTC. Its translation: CASSPHQGYPNYGYTF.

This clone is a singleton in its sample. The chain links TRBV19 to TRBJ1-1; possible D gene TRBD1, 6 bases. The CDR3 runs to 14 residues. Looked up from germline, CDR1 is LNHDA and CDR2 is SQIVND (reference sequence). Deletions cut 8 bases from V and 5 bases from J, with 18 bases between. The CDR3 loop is CASGLQGYGTEAFF. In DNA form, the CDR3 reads TGTGCCAGTGGATTACAGGGATATGGGACTGAAGCTTTCTTT.